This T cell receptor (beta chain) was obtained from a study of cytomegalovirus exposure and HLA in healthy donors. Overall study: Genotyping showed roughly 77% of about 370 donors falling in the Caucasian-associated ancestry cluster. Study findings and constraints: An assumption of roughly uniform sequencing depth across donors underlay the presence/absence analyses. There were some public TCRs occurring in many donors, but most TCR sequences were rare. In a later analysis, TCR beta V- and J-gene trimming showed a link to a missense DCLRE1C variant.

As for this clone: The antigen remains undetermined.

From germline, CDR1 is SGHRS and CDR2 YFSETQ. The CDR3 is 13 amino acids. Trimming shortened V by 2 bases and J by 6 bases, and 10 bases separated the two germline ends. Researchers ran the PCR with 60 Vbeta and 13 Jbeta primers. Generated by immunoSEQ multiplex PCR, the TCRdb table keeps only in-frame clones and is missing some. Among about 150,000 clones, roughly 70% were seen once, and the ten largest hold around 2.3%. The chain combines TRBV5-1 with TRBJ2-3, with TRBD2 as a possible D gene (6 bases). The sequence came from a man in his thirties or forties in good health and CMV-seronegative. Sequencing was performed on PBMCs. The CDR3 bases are TGCGCCAGCAGCTTAAGACGGGGGGATACGCAGTATTTT. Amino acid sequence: CASSLRRGDTQYF.